These 23 T cell receptor beta chains came from one sample sequenced in a study of beta chain features in type 1 diabetes. Since all of the isolated RNA was reverse transcribed, expressed TCRB transcripts were what got sequenced. Clones were sequenced by immunoSEQ multiplex PCR, and TCRdb holds only the in-frame ones, with some missing. Counted here are just over 450,000 clones, 30% occurring once; the ten biggest clones make up roughly 0.066%. The sample taken for sequencing was naive CD4+ T cells from blood. These receptors were obtained from a man aged 18 to 30 in good health.

The genes are TRBV6-6 and TRBJ2-1, with TRBD1 matching over 8 bases. V shed 6 bases, J shed 7 bases, and the junction held 8 bases outside the gene matches. CDR3 length: 14 amino acids. The germline CDR1 and CDR2 sequences are MNHNY and SVGAGI (reference sequence). The CDR3 DNA reads as TGTGCCAGCAGCCCAGGACAGGGTATGAATGAGCAGTTCTTC. Its protein product is CASSPGQGMNEQFF.

This sequence joins TRBV5-1 and TRBJ1-3; D is undetermined. The germline gives CDR1 SGHRS, CDR2 YFSETQ. The ends were cut back, 5 bases at V and 0 bases at J, with 9 bases in the middle. The CDR3 has 14 residues. The CDR3 coding sequence is TGCGCCAGCAGGCTGGGGAGCTCTGGAAACACCATATATTTT. Its translation is CASRLGSSGNTIYF.

The chain recombines TRBV29-1 with TRBJ2-1; D could derive from TRBD1 or TRBD2 (5 bases each). Germline V CDR1 and CDR2: SQVTM, ANQGSEA. V lost 7 bases and J 10 bases, leaving 17 bases between the germline ends. This CDR3 is built from 12 residues. The CDR3 DNA is TGCAGCGGTGGGAGAGGGGACCAGGAGCAGTTCTTC. Translated: CSGGRGDQEQFF.

This clone was seen only a few times. V usage is TRBV29-1 and J usage is TRBJ2-5, with 7 bases matching TRBD2. The CDR3 contains 16 residues. V lost 6 bases, J lost 2 bases, and 15 bases stayed unmatched. Germline lookup yields CDR1 SQVTM and CDR2 ANQGSEA. The CDR3 bases are TGCAGCGTCGCCCTAAATCCGGGACTAAAACAAGAGACCCAGTACTTC. Its protein is CSVALNPGLKQETQYF.

This clone has just a few counts. The chain recombines TRBV10-3 with TRBJ2-7; D is perhaps TRBD1 (6 bases). Germline loops: CDR1 ENHRY, CDR2 SYGVKD. This CDR3 is built from 12 residues. V was pared by 7 bases and J by 5 bases, with 12 bases between. In DNA form, the CDR3 reads TGTGCCATCACCACAGGGTTACACGAGCAGTACTTC. Translation: CAITTGLHEQYF.

This chain joins TRBV29-1 and TRBJ1-2; possibly TRBD1 for D (5 bases). The CDR3 spans 14 residues. The germline V and J ends were trimmed by 6 bases and 3 bases, with 17 bases remaining between them. Germline V gives CDR1 SQVTM, CDR2 ANQGSEA. CDR3 sequence reads: CSVSGLGGHYGYTF. The DNA of the CDR3 is TGCAGCGTATCAGGGCTGGGTGGTCACTATGGCTACACCTTC. Using reference TRBV29-1 and TRBJ1-2 for the parts outside the CDR3, the full variable domain is SAVISQKPSRDICQRGTSLTIQCQVDSQVTMMFWYRQQPGQSLTLIATANQGSEATYESGFVIDKFPISRPNLTFSTLTVSNMSPEDSSIYLCSVSGLGGHYGYTFGSGTRLTVV.

This clone was observed once. The gene calls are TRBV7-9 and TRBJ1-1; maybe TRBD1 (5 bases). This CDR3 contains 15 residues. Trimming removed 0 bases at V and 4 bases at J, with 12 bases between. The germline CDR1 and CDR2 sequences are SEHNR and FQNEAQ (reference sequence). For the CDR3, the DNA is TGTGCCAGCAGCTTAGCGCGTCAGGGAGGCACTGAAGCTTTCTTT. Translation: CASSLARQGGTEAFF.

This clone was recorded a few times. The rearrangement uses TRBV7-9 and TRBJ2-1, with TRBD2 identical over 15 bases. Germline CDR1 SEHNR, CDR2 FQNEAQ (reference sequence). The CDR3 runs to 15 residues. J gave up 7 bases and V 3 bases, and 1 base lay outside the gene matches. CDR3 amino acids: CASSFGLAGGNEQFF. The CDR3 DNA sequence: TGTGCCAGCAGCTTTGGACTAGCGGGAGGGAATGAGCAGTTCTTC.

This rearrangement joins TRBV10-3 to TRBJ2-7; D is unclear. Germline loops: CDR1 ENHRY, CDR2 SYGVKD. CDR3 length: 13 amino acids. V lost 0 bases, J lost 9 bases, and 12 bases lay in between. For the CDR3, the DNA is TGTGCCATCAGTGAGTCTCAGGCATCCGGGCAGTACTTC. As protein: CAISESQASGQYF.

The table lists this clone with a few counts. The V call is TRBV5-1, the J call TRBJ2-5; D might be TRBD2 (6 bases). V was cut by 1 base and J by 1 base, with 8 bases left in between. This CDR3 region has 14 residues. CDR1 is SGHRS and CDR2 is YFSETQ in the germline V gene. This CDR3 reads CASSLQGGQETQYF. The CDR3 nucleotides are TGCGCCAGCAGCTTGCAGGGAGGCCAAGAGACCCAGTACTTC. Based on the CDR3 plus reference TRBV5-1 and TRBJ2-5, the full variable domain is KAGVTQTPRYLIKTRGQQVTLSCSPISGHRSVSWYQQTPGQGLQFLFEYFSETQRNKGNFPGRFSGRQFSNSRSEMNVSTLELGDSALYLCASSLQGGQETQYFGPGTRLLVL.

This clone was counted a few times. The chain carries TRBV30 and TRBJ2-7, with D uncertain. V lost 5 bases and J lost 5, with 7 bases in between. Germline values: CDR1 GTSNPN, CDR2 SVGIG (reference sequence). This CDR3 region has 10 residues. The CDR3 sequence is CAWGTDEQYF. The CDR3 nucleotides read TGTGCCTGGGGCACCGACGAGCAGTACTTC.

The gene calls are TRBV7-2 and TRBJ1-1; D unresolved. Per the germline V gene, CDR1 is SGHTA and CDR2 is FQGNSA. V gave up 1 base and J gave up 3 bases, with 9 bases separating them. The CDR3 loop spans 14 amino acids. CDR3 DNA: TGTGCCAGCAGCTTAGTTCGTCCTTACACTGAAGCTTTCTTT. Its translation is CASSLVRPYTEAFF.

The chain combines TRBV29-1 with TRBJ2-1; 8 positions agree with TRBD2. Germline CDR1 SQVTM, CDR2 ANQGSEA. CDR3 length: 14 amino acids. The V segment lost 8 bases and the J segment 10 bases; nucleotides outside the gene matches: 16. Here the CDR3 DNA reads TGCAGCACTCGTCGGGGGGGCGATCGTCCGGAGCAGTTCTTC. Its protein product is CSTRRGGDRPEQFF.

The chain joins TRBV7-8 to TRBJ2-1, with D maybe TRBD1 (5 bases). With 5 bases removed from V and 15 bases from J, the gap between germline ends came to 14 bases. CDR1 and CDR2 (germline): SGHVS, FQNEAQ. There are 11 residues in the CDR3. As DNA, the CDR3 is TGTGCCAGCAGCCAGACAGCCACGGCGTTCTTC. Protein: CASSQTATAFF.

The chain links TRBV19 to TRBJ1-2; no clear D gene. The CDR3 sequence is 17 residues long. V was pared by 0 bases and J by 2 bases, with 16 bases between. Germline CDR1 and CDR2: LNHDA and SQIVND (reference sequence). CDR3 in amino acids: CASSIDPSRAGNYGYTF. The DNA of the CDR3 is TGTGCCAGTAGTATAGATCCCTCCCGGGCAGGAAACTATGGCTACACCTTC.

This clone showed up just a few times. The chain links TRBV25-1 to TRBJ2-1; D is perhaps TRBD2 (6 bases). V was clipped by 6 bases and J by 2 bases, with 14 bases between them. Germline V gene sequence: CDR1 MGHDK, CDR2 SYGVNS. The CDR3 spans 15 residues. The CDR3: CASSRPRGTYNEQFF. Here the CDR3 DNA reads TGTGCCAGCAGCAGACCCCGCGGGACCTACAATGAGCAGTTCTTC.

This clone showed up just once. The genes are TRBV28 and TRBJ2-7; 10 bases map to TRBD1. The CDR3 length is 16 residues. Germline CDR1 MDHEN, CDR2 SYDVKM. The V segment lost 3 bases and the J segment 5 bases; nucleotides outside the gene matches: 10. CDR3 protein: CASSFGVPGQGNEQYF. For the CDR3, the DNA is TGTGCCAGCAGTTTCGGCGTACCGGGACAGGGGAACGAGCAGTACTTC.

The chain joins TRBV5-6 to TRBJ2-7, with 7 bases lining up with TRBD2. Germline assignment: CDR1 SGHDT and CDR2 YYEEEE. CDR3 length: 16 residues. The V and J ends lost 4 bases and 2 bases, in that order; junction bases with no gene match: 12. Written as DNA, the CDR3 is TGTGCCAGCAGCAAACTAGCGATGAGGGGAGCCTACGAGCAGTACTTC. It codes for CASSKLAMRGAYEQYF.

This clone was seen a handful of times. The chain recombines TRBV30 with TRBJ1-5; the D gene is possibly TRBD1 (6 bases). The germline V gene encodes CDR1 GTSNPN and CDR2 SVGIG (reference sequence). Trimming took off 3 bases at V and 4 bases at J, with 19 bases between the two ends. CDR3 length equals 16 residues. DNA of the CDR3: TGTGCCTGGAGCATGAAGGGGGACGTGAGTAATCAGCCCCAGCATTTT. Its translation is CAWSMKGDVSNQPQHF.

This clone was detected once. This chain links TRBV23-1 with TRBJ2-7; 8 bases agree with TRBD2. TRBV23-1 is assigned to the ORF class and has an uncertain function. This CDR3 contains 16 residues. The junction had 12 bases not matched to a gene; V was cut back by 4 bases and J by 4 bases. The DNA for the CDR3 is TGCGCCAGCAGTCTCGCCGAAAGCGGGAGAGCTTACGAGCAGTACTTC. This sequence encodes CASSLAESGRAYEQYF.

This chain joins TRBV4-1 and TRBJ2-3, with a weak D call TRBD1 (6 bases). With 2 bases removed from V and 2 bases from J, the gap between germline ends came to 11 bases. The CDR3 runs 15 residues. CDR1 and CDR2 from the germline V gene are MGHRA and YSYEKL. For the CDR3, the DNA is TGCGCCAGCAGCCAATTGGGGGCAGACACAGATACGCAGTATTTT. Encoded protein: CASSQLGADTDTQYF.

The chain combines TRBV29-1 with TRBJ2-1; TRBD1 is a possible D gene (5 bases). The V gene's germline CDR1 is SQVTM and CDR2 ANQGSEA. V lost 5 bases, J lost 7 bases, and 18 bases lay in between. This CDR3 is 14 amino acids long. Here the CDR3 DNA reads TGCAGCGTTTGGGGCCCTGGGCTGACAAATGAGCAGTTCTTC. Its translation: CSVWGPGLTNEQFF.

This clone has more than one count but fewer than ten. This chain connects TRBV10-3 to TRBJ2-1; TRBD2 matches 7 bases. CDR1 and CDR2 from the germline V gene are ENHRY and SYGVKD. The V and J ends lost 2 bases and 2 bases, in that order; junction bases with no gene match: 3. This CDR3 contains 15 residues. The chain's CDR3 is CAISEPGTTYNEQFF. DNA for the CDR3: TGTGCCATCAGTGAGCCCGGGACTACCTACAATGAGCAGTTCTTC.